This T cell receptor beta chain was recorded in a study of regulatory T cells in long-lasting Graves disease. Whole-study results and caveats: Persistent disease was associated with favored TRBV28 usage and with favored use of TRBJ1-2 and TRBJ2-5.

This clonotype has at least ten counts. Its antigen is not known. Arm-PCR of CDR3 regions with iRepertoire HTBI primers generated TCR beta libraries. TCRdb analysed the multiplex PCR reads with MiXCR anew, one entry per CDR3 protein. Among about 300,000 distinct CDR3 sequences, 15% to 20% were seen once, and the ten largest hold about 36%. Time point of the sample: newly diagnosed GD, antithyroid drugs for less than 3 months. Making the TCR library involved RNA that had been extracted from PBMCs. V lost 0 bases to trimming and J lost 4 bases, with 10 bases between them. From germline, CDR1 is SGHRS and CDR2 YFSETQ. The CDR3 length is 14 residues.

This specimen consisted of peripheral blood mononuclear cells (PBMCs), obtained at new diagnosis, from a patient treated with antithyroid drugs. V and J are TRBV5-1 and TRBJ1-2; D is undetermined. This clonotype originated in a female donor with Graves disease. CDR3 sequence: CASSLEGEFYGYTF. CDR3 sequence (DNA): TGCGCCAGCAGCTTGGAGGGAGAATTCTATGGCTACACCTTC.